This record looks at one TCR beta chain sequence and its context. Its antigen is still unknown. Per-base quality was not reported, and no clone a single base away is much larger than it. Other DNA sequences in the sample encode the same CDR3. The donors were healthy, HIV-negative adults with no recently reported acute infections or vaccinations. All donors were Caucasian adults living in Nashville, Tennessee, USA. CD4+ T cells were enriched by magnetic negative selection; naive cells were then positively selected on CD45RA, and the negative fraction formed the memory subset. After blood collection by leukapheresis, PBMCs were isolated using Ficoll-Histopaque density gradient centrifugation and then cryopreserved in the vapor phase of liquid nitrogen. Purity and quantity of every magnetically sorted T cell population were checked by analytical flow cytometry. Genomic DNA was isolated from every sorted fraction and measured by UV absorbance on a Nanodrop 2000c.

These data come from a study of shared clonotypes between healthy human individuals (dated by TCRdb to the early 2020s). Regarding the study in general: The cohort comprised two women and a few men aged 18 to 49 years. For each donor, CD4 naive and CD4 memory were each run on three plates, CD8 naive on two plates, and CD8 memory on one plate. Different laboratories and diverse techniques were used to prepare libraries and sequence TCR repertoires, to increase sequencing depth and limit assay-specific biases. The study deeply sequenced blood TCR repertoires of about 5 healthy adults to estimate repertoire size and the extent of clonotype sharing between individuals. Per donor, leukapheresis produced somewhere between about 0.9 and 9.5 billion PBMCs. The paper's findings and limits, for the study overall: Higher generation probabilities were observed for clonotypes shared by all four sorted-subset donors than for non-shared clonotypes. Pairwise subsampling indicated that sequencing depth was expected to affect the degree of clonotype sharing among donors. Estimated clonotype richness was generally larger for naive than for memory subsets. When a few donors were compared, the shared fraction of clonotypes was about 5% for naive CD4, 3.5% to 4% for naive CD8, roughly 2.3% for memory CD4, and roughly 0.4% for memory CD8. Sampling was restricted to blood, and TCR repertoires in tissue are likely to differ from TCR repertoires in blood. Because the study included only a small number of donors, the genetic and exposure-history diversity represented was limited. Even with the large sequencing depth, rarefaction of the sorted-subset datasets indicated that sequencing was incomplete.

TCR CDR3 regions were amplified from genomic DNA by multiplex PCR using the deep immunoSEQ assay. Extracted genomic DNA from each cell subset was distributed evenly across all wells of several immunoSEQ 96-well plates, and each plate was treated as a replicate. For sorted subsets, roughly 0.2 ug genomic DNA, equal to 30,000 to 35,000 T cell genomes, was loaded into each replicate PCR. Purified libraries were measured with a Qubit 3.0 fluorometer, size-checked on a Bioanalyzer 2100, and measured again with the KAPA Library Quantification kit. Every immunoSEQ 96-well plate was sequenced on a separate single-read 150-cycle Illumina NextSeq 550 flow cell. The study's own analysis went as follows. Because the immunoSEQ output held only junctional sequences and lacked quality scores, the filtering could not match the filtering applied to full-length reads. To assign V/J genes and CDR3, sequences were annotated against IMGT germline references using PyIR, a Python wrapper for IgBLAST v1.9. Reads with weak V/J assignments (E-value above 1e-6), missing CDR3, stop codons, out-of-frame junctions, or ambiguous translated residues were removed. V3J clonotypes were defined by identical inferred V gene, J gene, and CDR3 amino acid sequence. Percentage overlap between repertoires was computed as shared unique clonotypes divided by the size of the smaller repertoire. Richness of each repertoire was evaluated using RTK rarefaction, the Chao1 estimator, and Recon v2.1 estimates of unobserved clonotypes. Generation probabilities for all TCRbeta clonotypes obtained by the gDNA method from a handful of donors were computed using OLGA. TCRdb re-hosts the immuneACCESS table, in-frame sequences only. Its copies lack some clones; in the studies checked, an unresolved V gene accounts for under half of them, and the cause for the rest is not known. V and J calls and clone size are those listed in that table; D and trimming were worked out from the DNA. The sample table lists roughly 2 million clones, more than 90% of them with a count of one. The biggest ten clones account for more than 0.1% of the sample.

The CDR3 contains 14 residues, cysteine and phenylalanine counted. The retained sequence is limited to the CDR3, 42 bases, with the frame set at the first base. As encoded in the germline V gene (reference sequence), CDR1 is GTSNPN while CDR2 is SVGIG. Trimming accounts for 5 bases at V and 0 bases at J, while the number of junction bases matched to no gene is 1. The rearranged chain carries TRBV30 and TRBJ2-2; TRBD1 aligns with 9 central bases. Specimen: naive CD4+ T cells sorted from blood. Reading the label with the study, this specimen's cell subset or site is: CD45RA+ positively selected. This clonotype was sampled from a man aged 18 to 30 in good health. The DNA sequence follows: TGTGCCTGGGACAGGGGGGCGAACACCGGGGAGCTGTTTTTT. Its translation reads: CAWDRGANTGELFF.